This T cell receptor (beta chain) is drawn from a study of blood T cell repertoires in COVID-19. Turning to the study itself: Samples came from the United States, Italy and Spain, spanning acute and convalescent COVID-19. PBMCs, B-cell-depleted T cells, or T cells were the source of the cDNA or gDNA that made up the material.

The CDR3 runs to 16 residues. The V gene's germline CDR1 is SGHAT and CDR2 FQNNGV. V was clipped by 0 bases and J by 7 bases; unmatched bases: 6. Data came from immunoSEQ multiplex PCR; TCRdb stores just in-frame clones and leaves some out. The sample has over 60,000 clones; roughly 85% are singletons. The receptor's source is a man between 40 and 49 years old with acute or convalescent COVID-19. The source material was peripheral blood. V usage is TRBV11-2 and J usage is TRBJ2-1; the match to TRBD1 covers 10 bases. In nucleotides, the CDR3 is TGTGCCAGCAGCTTAGAGGGGACAGGGGTCTTGAATGAGCAGTTCTTC. It codes for CASSLEGTGVLNEQFF.